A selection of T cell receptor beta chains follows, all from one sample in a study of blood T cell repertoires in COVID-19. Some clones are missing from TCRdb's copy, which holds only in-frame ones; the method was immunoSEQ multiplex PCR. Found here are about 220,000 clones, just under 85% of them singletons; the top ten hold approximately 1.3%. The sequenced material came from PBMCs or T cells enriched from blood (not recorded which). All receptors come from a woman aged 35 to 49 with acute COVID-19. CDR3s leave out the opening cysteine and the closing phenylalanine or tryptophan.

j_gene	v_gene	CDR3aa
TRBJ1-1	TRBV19	ASSWGERAEAF
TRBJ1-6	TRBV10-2	ASSDPGRRYSPLH
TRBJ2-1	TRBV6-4	ASSSFDRGAQF
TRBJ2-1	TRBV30	AWSVGGSVNEQF
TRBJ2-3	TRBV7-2	ASSSQASGRTDTQY
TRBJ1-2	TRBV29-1	SVVGRGNYGYT
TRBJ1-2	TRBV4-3	ASSQVGVDYT
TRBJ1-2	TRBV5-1	ASSLEGGYGYT
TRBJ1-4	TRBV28	ASRRAGREKLF
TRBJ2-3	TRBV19	ASRDRGRTDTQY
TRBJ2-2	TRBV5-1	ASSLTGLAFTGELF
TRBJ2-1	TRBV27	ASSSPSGAFGNEQF
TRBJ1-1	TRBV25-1	ASSEFGRDTEAF
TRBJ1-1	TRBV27	ASSSTGVAEAF
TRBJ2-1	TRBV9	ASSGLADYNEQF
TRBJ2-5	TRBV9	ASSPSLGVQETQY
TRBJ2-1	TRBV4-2	ASSQALSGGGNEQF
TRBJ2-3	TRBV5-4	ASSSRDYEDTQY
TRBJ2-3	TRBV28	ASSFYGGRTDTQY
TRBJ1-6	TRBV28	ASSLVSSPLH
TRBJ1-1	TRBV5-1	ASSIGTGEGNTEAF
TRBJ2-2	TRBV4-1	ASSRQVGGELF
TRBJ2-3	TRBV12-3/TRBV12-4	ASSFFPDTQY
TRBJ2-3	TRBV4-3	ASSQADQGSADTQY
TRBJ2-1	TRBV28	ASSSGLAVHYNEQF
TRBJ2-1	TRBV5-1	ASSTGTSGGSKNEQF
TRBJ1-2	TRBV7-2	ASSLGQFHSYGYT
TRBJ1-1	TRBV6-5	ASSIRQEAVEAF
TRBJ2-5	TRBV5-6	ASSFGQGGGQETQY
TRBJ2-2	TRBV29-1	SVQRGQGNTGELF
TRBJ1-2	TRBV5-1	ASQGSWDYGYT
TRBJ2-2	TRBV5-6	ASSLGTGGSVGELF
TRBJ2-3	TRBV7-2	ASSLAQFDTDTQY
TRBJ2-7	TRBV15	ATSRDADSYEQY
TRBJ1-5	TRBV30	AWSVGDFNQPQH
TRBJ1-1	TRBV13	ASSYSLNTEAF
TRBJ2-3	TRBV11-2	ASSERGFSSTDTQY
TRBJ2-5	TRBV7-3	ASSYGLAETQY
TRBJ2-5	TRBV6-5	ASLAETQY
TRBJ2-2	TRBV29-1	SVRSQGSAGELF
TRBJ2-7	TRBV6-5	ASRGLWDGNEQY
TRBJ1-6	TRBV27	ASSFLGGGQGDSPLH
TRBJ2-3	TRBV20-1	SASELGQGNTDTQY
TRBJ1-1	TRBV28	ASSPNRGTEDGEAF
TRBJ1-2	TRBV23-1	ASSHPLGEARGYT